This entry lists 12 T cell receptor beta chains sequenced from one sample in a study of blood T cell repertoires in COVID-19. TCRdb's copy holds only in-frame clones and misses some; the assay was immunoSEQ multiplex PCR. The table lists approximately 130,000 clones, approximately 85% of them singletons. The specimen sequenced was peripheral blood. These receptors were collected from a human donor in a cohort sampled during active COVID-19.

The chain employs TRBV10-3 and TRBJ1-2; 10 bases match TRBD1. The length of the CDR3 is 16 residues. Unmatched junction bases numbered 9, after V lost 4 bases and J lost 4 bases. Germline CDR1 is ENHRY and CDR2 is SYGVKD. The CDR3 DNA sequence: TGTGCCATCAGTGTTGGGACAGGGGCTCAGGGCTATGGCTACACCTTC. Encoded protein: CAISVGTGAQGYGYTF.

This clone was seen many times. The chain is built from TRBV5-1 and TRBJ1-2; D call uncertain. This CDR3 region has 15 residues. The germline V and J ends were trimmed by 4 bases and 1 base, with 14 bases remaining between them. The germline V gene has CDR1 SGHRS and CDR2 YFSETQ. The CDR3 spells CASSPILGHNYGYTF. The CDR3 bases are TGCGCCAGCAGCCCAATATTGGGCCATAACTATGGCTACACCTTC.

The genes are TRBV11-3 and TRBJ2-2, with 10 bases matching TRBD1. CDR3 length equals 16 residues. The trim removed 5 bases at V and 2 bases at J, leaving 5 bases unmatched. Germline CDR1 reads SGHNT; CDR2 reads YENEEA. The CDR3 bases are TGTGCCAGCAGCCCACGGGACAGGGGAAACACCGGGGAGCTGTTTTTT. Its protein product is CASSPRDRGNTGELFF. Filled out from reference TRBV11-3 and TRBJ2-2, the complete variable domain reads EAGVVQSPRYKIIEKKQPVAFWCNPISGHNTLYWYLQNLGQGPELLIRYENEEAVDDSQLPKDRFSAERLKGVDSTLKIQPAELGDSAVYLCASSPRDRGNTGELFFGEGSRLTVL.

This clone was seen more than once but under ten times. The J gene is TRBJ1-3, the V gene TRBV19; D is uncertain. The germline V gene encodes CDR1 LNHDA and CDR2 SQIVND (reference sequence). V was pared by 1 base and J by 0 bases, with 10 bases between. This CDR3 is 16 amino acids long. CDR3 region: CASSIVPQFSGNTIYF. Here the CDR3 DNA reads TGTGCCAGTAGTATAGTCCCACAGTTCTCTGGAAACACCATATATTTT.

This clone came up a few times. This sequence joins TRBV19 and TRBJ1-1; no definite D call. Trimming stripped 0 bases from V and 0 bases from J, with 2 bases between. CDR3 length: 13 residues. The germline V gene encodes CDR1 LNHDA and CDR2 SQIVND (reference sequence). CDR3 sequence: CASSIDVNTEAFF. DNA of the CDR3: TGTGCCAGTAGTATAGACGTGAACACTGAAGCTTTCTTT.

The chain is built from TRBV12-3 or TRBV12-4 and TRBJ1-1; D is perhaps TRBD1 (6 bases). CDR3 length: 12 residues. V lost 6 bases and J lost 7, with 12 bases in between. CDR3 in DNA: TGTGCCAGCAGGAAGAACAGGGATGAAGCTTTCTTT. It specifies CASRKNRDEAFF.

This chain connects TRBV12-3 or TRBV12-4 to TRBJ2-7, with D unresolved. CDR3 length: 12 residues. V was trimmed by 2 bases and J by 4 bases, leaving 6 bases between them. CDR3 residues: CASSLSQYEQYF. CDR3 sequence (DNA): TGTGCCAGCAGTTTATCCCAATACGAGCAGTACTTC.

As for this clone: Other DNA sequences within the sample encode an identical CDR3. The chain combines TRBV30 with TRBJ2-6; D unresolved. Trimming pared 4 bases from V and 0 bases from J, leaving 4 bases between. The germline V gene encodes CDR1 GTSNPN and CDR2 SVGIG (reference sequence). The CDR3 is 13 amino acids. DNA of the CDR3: TGTGCCTGGACGGTCTCTGGGGCCAACGTCCTGACTTTC. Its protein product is CAWTVSGANVLTF.

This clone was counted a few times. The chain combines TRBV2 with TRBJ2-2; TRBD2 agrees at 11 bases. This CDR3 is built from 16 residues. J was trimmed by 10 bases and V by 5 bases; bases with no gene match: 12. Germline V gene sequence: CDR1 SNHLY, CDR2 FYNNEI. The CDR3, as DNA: TGTGCCAGCAGTACGCTTCGTAGCGGGGGGGCTAAGGAGCTGTTTTTT. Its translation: CASSTLRSGGAKELFF.

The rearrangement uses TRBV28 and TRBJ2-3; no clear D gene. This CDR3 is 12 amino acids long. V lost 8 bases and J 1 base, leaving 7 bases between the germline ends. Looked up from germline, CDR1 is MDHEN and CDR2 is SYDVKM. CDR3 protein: CASGVGTDTQYF. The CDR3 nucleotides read TGTGCCAGCGGAGTTGGCACAGATACGCAGTATTTT.

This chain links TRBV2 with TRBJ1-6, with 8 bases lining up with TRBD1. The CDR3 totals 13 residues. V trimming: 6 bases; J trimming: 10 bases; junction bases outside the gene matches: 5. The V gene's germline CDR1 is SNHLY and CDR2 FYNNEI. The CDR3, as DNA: TGTGCCAGCAGAGAGGACAGGGTGTCACCCCTCCACTTT. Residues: CASREDRVSPLHF. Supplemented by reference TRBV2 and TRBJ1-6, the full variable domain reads EPEVTQTPSHQVTQMGQEVILRCVPISNHLYFYWYRQILGQKVEFLVSFYNNEISEKSEIFDDQFSVERPDGSNFTLKIRSTKLEDSAMYFCASREDRVSPLHFGNGTRLTVT.

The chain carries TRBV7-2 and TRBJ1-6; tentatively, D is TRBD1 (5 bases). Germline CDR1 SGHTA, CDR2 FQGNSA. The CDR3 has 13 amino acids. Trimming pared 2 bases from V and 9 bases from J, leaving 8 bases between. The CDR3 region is CASSLITGSPLHF. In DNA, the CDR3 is TGTGCCAGCAGCTTAATCACAGGTTCACCCCTCCACTTT.